A single sample is the source of the 21 T cell receptor beta chains below, sequenced in a study of cytomegalovirus exposure and HLA in healthy donors. PCR amplification relied on 60 Vbeta primers (plus 13 Jbeta primers). Produced via immunoSEQ multiplex PCR; TCRdb's table is partial and in-frame only. The top ten clones hold around 0.5% of a sample with about 140,000 clones, 88% of them seen once. Sequences were obtained from PBMCs. These receptors originate from a woman in her thirties or forties in good health and CMV-seronegative.

V gene TRBV28 combines with J gene TRBJ1-6; D is possibly TRBD1 (6 bases). V gave up 2 bases and J gave up 8 bases, with 13 bases separating them. The CDR3 is 15 residues long. Germline V gene data show CDR1 as MDHEN and CDR2 as SYDVKM. The DNA for the CDR3 is TGTGCCAGCAGTTTAGACGGCAAGGGGGATTCACCCCTCCACTTT. Protein sequence: CASSLDGKGDSPLHF.

J is TRBJ2-7 and V is TRBV7-8, with a weak D call TRBD2 (6 bases). Trimming took 5 bases from V and 5 from J, leaving 10 bases between them. This CDR3 is 12 amino acids long. Germline lookup yields CDR1 SGHVS and CDR2 FQNEAQ. The CDR3 loop is CASSRLVDEQYF. CDR3 DNA: TGTGCCAGCAGCCGACTAGTAGACGAGCAGTACTTC.

J is TRBJ1-2 and V is TRBV7-9, with 8 bases that match TRBD1. The junction had 15 bases not matched to a gene; V was cut back by 5 bases and J by 13 bases. CDR1 and CDR2 from the germline V gene are SEHNR and FQNEAQ (reference sequence). This CDR3 has 14 amino acids. Here the CDR3 DNA reads TGTGCCAGCAGCCTCCCCCCGGGACAGGACCAGACCACCTTC. This encodes CASSLPPGQDQTTF.

V gene TRBV6-5 combines with J gene TRBJ1-1; weak D call: TRBD1 (5 bases). The CDR3 sequence is 14 residues long. Germline CDR1 reads MNHEY; CDR2 reads SVGAGI. Deletions cut 2 bases from V and 5 bases from J, with 12 bases between. The CDR3 sequence is CASSYNLGETEAFF. The CDR3 DNA is TGTGCCAGCAGTTACAACCTAGGGGAAACTGAAGCTTTCTTT.

V gene TRBV6-5 combines with J gene TRBJ2-1, with D maybe TRBD2 (5 bases). CDR1 and CDR2 from the germline V gene are MNHEY and SVGAGI. The germline V and J ends were trimmed by 2 bases and 11 bases, with 13 bases remaining between them. This CDR3 is 13 amino acids long. For the CDR3, the DNA is TGTGCCAGCAGTTACGGACTTCAGGATAAGCAGTTCTTC. This sequence encodes CASSYGLQDKQFF.

This clone was seen a single time. The CDR3 spells CATGDKNYGYTF. CDR3 in DNA: TGTGCCACCGGGGACAAAAACTATGGCTACACCTTC. V gene TRBV6-1 combines with J gene TRBJ1-2; tentatively, D is TRBD1 (6 bases). Trimming stripped 10 bases from V and 2 bases from J, with 11 bases between. The CDR3 sequence is 12 residues long. Germline V gene lookup returns CDR1 MNHNS and CDR2 SASEGT.

The chain carries TRBV27 and TRBJ2-3; 10 bases map to TRBD2. The germline V gene encodes CDR1 MNHEY and CDR2 SMNVEV (reference sequence). The ends lost 2 bases at V and 7 bases at J; junction bases unmatched: 15. The CDR3 spans 18 residues. In DNA form, the CDR3 reads TGTGCCAGCAGTTTACGCGGAGCGGGAGGGCCGGATCGGAATACGCAGTATTTT. This gives the protein CASSLRGAGGPDRNTQYF.

The chain employs TRBV19 and TRBJ2-3; possibly TRBD2 for D (6 bases). CDR1 and CDR2 from the germline V gene are LNHDA and SQIVND (reference sequence). The CDR3 is 14 residues long. V was shortened by 4 bases and J by 0 bases, with 8 bases between the two germline ends. As DNA, the CDR3 is TGTGCCAGTAGTACCGGGACTAGCACAGATACGCAGTATTTT. Its translation: CASSTGTSTDTQYF. The full variable domain, completed using reference TRBV19 and TRBJ2-3, is DGGITQSPKYLFRKEGQNVTLSCEQNLNHDAMYWYRQDPGQGLRLIYYSQIVNDFQKGDIAEGYSVSREKKESFPLTVTSAQKNPTAFYLCASSTGTSTDTQYFGPGTRLTVL.

The rearrangement links TRBV7-2 to TRBJ1-1, with D maybe TRBD1 (5 bases). V lost 5 bases and J 1 base, leaving 11 bases between the germline ends. Germline lookup yields CDR1 SGHTA and CDR2 FQGNSA. CDR3 length: 14 amino acids. CDR3 amino acids: CASSLDDRNTEAFF. The CDR3, as DNA: TGTGCCAGCAGCCTCGATGACAGGAACACTGAAGCTTTCTTT.

J is TRBJ2-6 and V is TRBV27; no clear D gene. This CDR3 is 14 amino acids long. V was clipped by 7 bases and J by 1 base, with 8 bases between them. Per germline, CDR1 MNHEY and CDR2 SMNVEV (reference sequence). DNA for the CDR3: TGTGCCAGCACTATGTATTCTGGGGCCAACGTCCTGACTTTC. It is translated as CASTMYSGANVLTF.

CDR3 sequence reads: CAISEGVSNQPQHF. The CDR3 region has the DNA TGTGCCATCAGTGAAGGGGTTAGCAATCAGCCCCAGCATTTT. The chain joins TRBV10-3 to TRBJ1-5; possible D gene TRBD1, 5 bases. The CDR3 has 14 residues. Trimming shortened V by 3 bases and J by 0 bases, and 6 bases separated the two germline ends. Germline-derived CDR1 and CDR2 are ENHRY and SYGVKD.

The chain combines TRBV10-3 with TRBJ1-2; TRBD1 matches at 7 bases. The CDR3 covers 13 residues. Germline loops: CDR1 ENHRY, CDR2 SYGVKD. V lost 11 bases, J lost 8 bases, and 14 bases stayed unmatched. The CDR3 DNA is TGTGCCGTCCGGGACAGCGTTTCTCAAGGCTACACCTTC. As protein: CAVRDSVSQGYTF.

This CDR3 reads CASSVSDRGQNYGYTF. CDR3 in DNA: TGTGCCAGCAGCGTGAGCGACAGGGGGCAGAACTATGGCTACACCTTC. The chain recombines TRBV9 with TRBJ1-2; 10 nucleotides match TRBD1. The CDR3 is 16 amino acids. Trimming removed 2 bases from V and 2 bases from J; junction bases left unmatched: 6. CDR1 is SGDLS and CDR2 is YYNGEE in the germline V gene.

The chain combines TRBV5-4 with TRBJ1-3, with D uncertain. CDR1 is SGHNT, CDR2 YYREEE, per germline (reference sequence). V was cut by 0 bases and J by 4 bases, with 8 bases left in between. This CDR3 has 14 amino acids. This chain's CDR3 is CASSLDVQGNTIYF. CDR3 in DNA: TGTGCCAGCAGCTTGGATGTTCAGGGAAACACCATATATTTT.

This chain joins TRBV10-3 and TRBJ2-1; the match to TRBD2 covers 13 bases. Germline lookup yields CDR1 ENHRY and CDR2 SYGVKD. The ends lost 9 bases at V and 7 bases at J; junction bases unmatched: 6. The CDR3 consists of 14 residues. The CDR3 loop is CAIRTSGSGNEQFF. In DNA, the CDR3 is TGTGCCATACGGACTAGCGGGAGCGGGAATGAGCAGTTCTTC.

V is TRBV7-9 and J is TRBJ2-3; 13 nucleotides line up with TRBD2. Trimming cost V 5 bases and J 4 bases; bases outside gene matches: 6. The CDR3 runs 16 residues. Per germline, CDR1 SEHNR and CDR2 FQNEAQ (reference sequence). The CDR3 reads CASSPWTSGSADTQYF. The CDR3 DNA sequence: TGTGCCAGCAGCCCGTGGACTAGCGGGAGTGCAGATACGCAGTATTTT. The whole variable domain, remainder taken from reference TRBV7-9 and TRBJ2-3, is DTGVSQNPRHKITKRGQNVTFRCDPISEHNRLYWYRQTLGQGPEFLTYFQNEAQLEKSRLLSDRFSAERPKGSFSTLEIQRTEQGDSAMYLCASSPWTSGSADTQYFGPGTRLTVL.

The CDR3 DNA reads as TGTGCCAGCAGCCGATGGACAGGGGGCTTGGGGAATGAGCAGTTCTTC. Amino acids: CASSRWTGGLGNEQFF. V and J are TRBV13 and TRBJ2-1, with 11 bases that match TRBD1. Germline V lookup: CDR1 PRHDT, CDR2 FYEKMQ (reference sequence). With V trimmed by 5 bases and J by 7 bases, 10 bases remained unmatched. The CDR3 covers 16 residues.

Only a few counts were recorded for this clone. This chain links TRBV10-1 with TRBJ2-6, with 7 bases aligning to TRBD1. Looked up from germline, CDR1 is WNHNN and CDR2 is SYGVQD (reference sequence). The CDR3 covers 16 residues. V lost 8 bases, J lost 0 bases, and 7 bases stayed unmatched. The CDR3 bases are TGCGCCAGCGGGGACAGCCTTTACTCTGGGGCCAACGTCCTGACTTTC. It codes for CASGDSLYSGANVLTF.

The chain is built from TRBV5-1 and TRBJ1-1, with 8 bases fitting TRBD1. CDR3 length equals 14 residues. The germline gives CDR1 SGHRS, CDR2 YFSETQ. Trimming removed 5 bases from V and 4 bases from J; junction bases left unmatched: 7. The CDR3 nucleotides are TGCGCCAGCAGATTCCAGGGGGCTCGCACTGAAGCTTTCTTT. This gives the protein CASRFQGARTEAFF.

This chain connects TRBV11-2 to TRBJ1-6; perhaps TRBD1 as D (6 bases). This CDR3 spans 14 amino acids. Germline V gives CDR1 SGHAT, CDR2 FQNNGV. V lost 5 bases to trimming and J lost 7 bases, with 12 bases between them. CDR3 in DNA: TGTGCCAGCAGCACCTGGACAGACAATTCACCCCTCCACTTT. Residues: CASSTWTDNSPLHF. The whole variable domain, filled in from reference TRBV11-2 and TRBJ1-6, reads EAGVAQSPRYKIIEKRQSVAFWCNPISGHATLYWYQQILGQGPKLLIQFQNNGVVDDSQLPKDRFSAERLKGVDSTLKIQPAKLEDSAVYLCASSTWTDNSPLHFGNGTRLTVT.

J is TRBJ2-1 and V is TRBV5-1, with D maybe TRBD2 (5 bases). Trimming stripped 0 bases from V and 0 bases from J, with 7 bases between. In germline, CDR1 is SGHRS, CDR2 YFSETQ. The CDR3 sequence is 15 residues long. The DNA of the CDR3 is TGCGCCAGCAGCTTGGTCGGGGACTCCTACAATGAGCAGTTCTTC. Translated: CASSLVGDSYNEQFF. The variable domain in full, completed from reference TRBV5-1 and TRBJ2-1, reads KAGVTQTPRYLIKTRGQQVTLSCSPISGHRSVSWYQQTPGQGLQFLFEYFSETQRNKGNFPGRFSGRQFSNSRSEMNVSTLELGDSALYLCASSLVGDSYNEQFFGPGTRLTVL.